The TCR beta chain described here comes from a study of blood T cell repertoires in COVID-19. Turning to the study itself: The origin of the acute and convalescent COVID-19 samples was the United States, Italy and Spain. PBMCs, B-cell-depleted T cells, or T cells were the source of the cDNA or gDNA that made up the material.

CDR1 and CDR2 (germline): MGHRA, YSYEKL. The V gene lost 3 bases and the J gene lost 2 bases, with 16 bases spanning the gap. The CDR3 extends over 16 amino acids. In the original processing: Amplified reference gene primers provided the basis for estimating nucleated cell counts. Sequencing used immunoSEQ multiplex PCR; TCRdb keeps in-frame clones, though not all of them. V and J calls and clone size are those listed in that table; D and trimming were worked out from the DNA. The sample shows roughly 70,000 clones, 65% to 90% of them seen only once. The chain uses TRBV4-1 and TRBJ1-1; D is undetermined. Sequencing was performed on peripheral blood. This TCR was sampled from a man aged 50 to 59 with active COVID-19. CDR3: CASSHPLRQRNTEAFF. The CDR3 nucleotides are TGCGCCAGCAGCCATCCCCTGAGGCAGAGAAACACTGAAGCTTTCTTT.